A selection of T cell receptor beta chains follows, all from one sample in a study of T cell changes during pregnancy in multiple sclerosis. Sequencing was performed with immunoSEQ multiplex PCR; in TCRdb, only in-frame clones are kept and a portion is missing. The table has 30,000 to 35,000 clones, approximately 86% seen once. The sample here was CD4+ T cells from peripheral blood mononuclear cells, taken in the first trimester of pregnancy. These TCRs come from a female donor in good health, enrolled as a control in a pregnancy study. CDR3s include the opening cysteine and the closing phenylalanine or tryptophan. A D gene is named only where the DNA matches it firmly. The size of a clone is reported for some rows only, either as once, few or many, or as a class for expanded clones.

v_gene	abundance	j_gene	d_gene	CDR3nt	CDR3aa
TRBV5-4	NA	TRBJ1-1	NA	TGTGCCAGCAGCTTTGGGAGGGGGAACACTGAAGCTTTCTTT	CASSFGRGNTEAFF
TRBV7-2	NA	TRBJ2-6	TRBD1	TGTGCCAGCAGCTTAGTTCAGGGGGCTGGGGCCAACGTCCTGACTTTC	CASSLVQGAGANVLTF
TRBV5-4	NA	TRBJ2-5	NA	TGTGCCAGCAGCTTACTAGCTTCGGGAGAGACCCAGTACTTC	CASSLLASGETQYF
TRBV9	NA	TRBJ2-7	TRBD2	TGTGCCAGCAGCGTAGCGCCTAGCGGGGCAAGGTACGAGCAGTACTTC	CASSVAPSGARYEQYF
TRBV7-7	NA	TRBJ2-5	TRBD1	TGTGCTAGTGCCGGACAGGGGGATATAGAGACCCAGTACTTC	CASAGQGDIETQYF
TRBV30	NA	TRBJ2-3	NA	TGTGCCTGGAGTGAGCAGGGCCGTACAGATACGCAGTATTTT	CAWSEQGRTDTQYF
TRBV11-3	NA	TRBJ2-3	TRBD2	TGTGCCAGCAGCTTAATGAGACTAGCGACAGATACGCAGTATTTT	CASSLMRLATDTQYF
TRBV11-3	NA	TRBJ1-2	NA	TGTGCCAGCAGTCAAACAGGGCTAGGCTACACCTTC	CASSQTGLGYTF
TRBV30	NA	TRBJ2-2	TRBD1	TGTGCCTGGAGTGTGGGGACAGGGGTGACCGGGGAGCTGTTTTTT	CAWSVGTGVTGELFF
TRBV19	once	TRBJ1-1	NA	TGTGCCAGCCAGGGACAACGAACCACACGGAACACCGAAGCTTTCTTT	CASQGQRTTRNTEAFF
TRBV21-1	once	TRBJ2-7	NA	TGTGCCAGCAGCAAAGGGGGCCAGGGGCCCCGTTACGAGCAGTACTTC	CASSKGGQGPRYEQYF
TRBV7-9	NA	TRBJ2-7	NA	TGTGCCAGCAGCACTTACAGGGAGGGGTACGGCGAGCAGTACTTC	CASSTYREGYGEQYF
TRBV5-1	NA	TRBJ1-1	NA	TGCGCCAGCAGCCCGGGGGGGGCAGGGAACACTGAAGCTTTCTTT	CASSPGGAGNTEAFF
TRBV6-5	once	TRBJ1-2	NA	TGTGCCAGCAGTTTACAGGGCTCAAGTGGCTACACCTTC	CASSLQGSSGYTF
TRBV7-9	NA	TRBJ2-6	NA	TGTGCCAGCAGCATTTCCCAGGGTTCTGGGGCCAACGTCCTGACTTTC	CASSISQGSGANVLTF
TRBV14	NA	TRBJ2-1	TRBD1	TGTGCCAGCAGCCTGACAGGGGGAGCCTACAATGAGCAGTTCTTC	CASSLTGGAYNEQFF
TRBV5-1	NA	TRBJ2-5	TRBD2	TGCGCCAGCAGCTTGGGGGCTAGCGGGGAAGAGACCCAGTACTTC	CASSLGASGEETQYF
TRBV19	NA	TRBJ1-4	NA	TGTGCCTCGGGCAAAGGGGGTCGGGAAAAACTGTTTTTT	CASGKGGREKLFF
TRBV19	NA	TRBJ2-3	NA	TGTGCCAGTAGTATAAATTATGGCACAGATACGCAGTATTTT	CASSINYGTDTQYF
TRBV19	NA	TRBJ1-4	NA	TGTGCCAGCACTTCGGGGGAAGACGACGAAAAACTGTTTTTT	CASTSGEDDEKLFF
TRBV5-1	NA	TRBJ1-6	NA	TGCGCCAGCAGCCGGGACTATAATTCACCCCTCCACTTT	CASSRDYNSPLHF
TRBV7-9	NA	TRBJ2-3	NA	TGTGCCAGCAGCCCCCCGCGGCCTACAGATACGCAGTATTTT	CASSPPRPTDTQYF